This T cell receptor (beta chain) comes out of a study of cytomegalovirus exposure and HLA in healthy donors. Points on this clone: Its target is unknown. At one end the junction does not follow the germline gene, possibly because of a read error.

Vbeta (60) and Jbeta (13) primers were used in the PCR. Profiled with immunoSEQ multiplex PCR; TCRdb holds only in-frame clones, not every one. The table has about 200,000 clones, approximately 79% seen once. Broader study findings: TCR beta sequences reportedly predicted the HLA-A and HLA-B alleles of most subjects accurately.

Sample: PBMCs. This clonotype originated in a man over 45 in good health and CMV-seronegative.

CDR3 in amino acids: CASSTRTGDNVLTF. The DNA for the CDR3 is TGTGCCAGCAGCACACGGACAGGGGACAACGTCCTGACTTTC. The rearrangement uses TRBV9 and TRBJ2-6, with 9 bases fitting TRBD1. Germline CDR1 SGDLS, CDR2 YYNGEE. The CDR3 contains 14 residues.